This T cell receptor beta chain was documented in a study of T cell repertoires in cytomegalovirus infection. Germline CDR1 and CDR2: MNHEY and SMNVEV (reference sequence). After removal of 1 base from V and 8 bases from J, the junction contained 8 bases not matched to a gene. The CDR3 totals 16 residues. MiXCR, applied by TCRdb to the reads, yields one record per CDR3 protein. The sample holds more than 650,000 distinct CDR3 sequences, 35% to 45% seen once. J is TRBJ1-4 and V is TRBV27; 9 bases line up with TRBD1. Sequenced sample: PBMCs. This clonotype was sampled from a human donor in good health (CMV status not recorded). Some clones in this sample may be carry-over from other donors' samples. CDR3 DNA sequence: TGTGCCAGCAGTTTATACCTGGGACAGGGTGCCGAAAAACTGTTTTTT. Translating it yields CASSLYLGQGAEKLFF.